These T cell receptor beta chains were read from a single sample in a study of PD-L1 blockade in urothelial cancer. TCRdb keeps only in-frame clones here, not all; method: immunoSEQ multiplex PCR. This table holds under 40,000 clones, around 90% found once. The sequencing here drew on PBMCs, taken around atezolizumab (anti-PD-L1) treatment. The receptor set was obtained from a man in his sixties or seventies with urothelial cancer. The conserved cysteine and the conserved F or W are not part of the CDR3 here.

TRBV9 ASSLEGAHPNGELF
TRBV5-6 ASSLGRFGQPQH
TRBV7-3 ASSPGMPGTQY
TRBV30 AWSEQGGRGYT
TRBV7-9 ASSLGDTIY
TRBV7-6 ASSLVGSVRADTQY
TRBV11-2 ASSLIVRDYSYNEQF
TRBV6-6 ASSYRQENQPQH
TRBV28 ASTRRTGLFMNTEAF
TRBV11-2 ASSLGSGELYGYT
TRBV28 ASSLVTDTGELF
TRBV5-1 ASSLGGRVTYEQY
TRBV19 ASSIDPDLAKNIQY
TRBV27 ASSLVGVGTDTQY
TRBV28 ASNSGGKDEQY
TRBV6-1 ASSDTPNQPQH
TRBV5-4 ASSLGGGNQPQH
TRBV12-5 ASGTTSWYPVADTQY
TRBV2 ASSERAGIGDQPQH
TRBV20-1 SAWTGRGN
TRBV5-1 ASSYEGADEQF
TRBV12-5 ASGPSGRNTGELF